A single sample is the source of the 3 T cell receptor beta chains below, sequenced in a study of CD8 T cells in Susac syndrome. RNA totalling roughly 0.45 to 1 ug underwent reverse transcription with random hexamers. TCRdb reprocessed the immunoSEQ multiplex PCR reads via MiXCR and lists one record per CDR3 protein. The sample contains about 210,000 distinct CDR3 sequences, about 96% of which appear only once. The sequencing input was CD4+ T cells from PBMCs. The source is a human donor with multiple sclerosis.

CDR3 residues: CAISMTSGADTQYF. As DNA, the CDR3 is TGTGCCATCAGTATGACTAGCGGGGCAGATACGCAGTATTTT. This rearrangement joins TRBV10-3 to TRBJ2-3; TRBD2 aligns across 11 bases. V was pared by 5 bases and J by 4 bases, with 2 bases of the junction left unmatched. Germline CDR1 and CDR2: ENHRY and SYGVKD. This CDR3 is 14 amino acids long.

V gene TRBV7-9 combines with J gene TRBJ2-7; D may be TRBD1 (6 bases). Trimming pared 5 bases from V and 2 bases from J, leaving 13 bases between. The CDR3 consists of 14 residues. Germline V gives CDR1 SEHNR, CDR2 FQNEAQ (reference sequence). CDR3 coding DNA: TGTGCCAGCAGCGTCGGACAGTACGCCTACGAGCAGTACTTC. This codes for CASSVGQYAYEQYF.

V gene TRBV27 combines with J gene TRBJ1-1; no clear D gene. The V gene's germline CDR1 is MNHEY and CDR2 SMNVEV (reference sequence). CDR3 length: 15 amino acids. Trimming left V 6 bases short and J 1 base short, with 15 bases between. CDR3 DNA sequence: TGTGCCAGCAGCCGTTGGGCGACATCGAACACTGAAGCTTTCTTT. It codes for CASSRWATSNTEAFF.